The rows below give T cell receptor beta chains drawn from one sample of a study of shared clonotypes between healthy human individuals. This table comes from immunoSEQ multiplex PCR, and its TCRdb copy is limited to in-frame clones, with some not included. The sample shows 400,000 to 500,000 clones, 70% to 80% of them seen only once. The sequencing sample was made of PBMCs. Receptors were obtained from a woman aged 40 to 50 in good health. Some clones in this sample may be carry-over from other donors' samples. The CDR3 runs from the conserved cysteine through the conserved F or W. Fields, in order: J gene, V gene, D gene, clone size, CDR3 DNA, CDR3 protein. D genes are given only for firm matches. For some rows the clone size is stated as once, few or many, or as a class when expanded; others skip it.

J: TRBJ1-1; V: TRBV2; D: .; size: few; DNA: TGTGCCAGCACTGACAGTAACACTGAAGCTTTCTTT; CDR3: CASTDSNTEAFF
J: TRBJ2-1; V: TRBV4-3; D: .; size: few; DNA: TGCGCCAGCAGCGTTTCGTCGGCGAGCAATGAGCAGTTCTTC; CDR3: CASSVSSASNEQFF
J: TRBJ2-3; V: TRBV28; D: TRBD2; size: .; DNA: TGTGCCGGCAGTTTGTGGACTAGCGGGCCTAGCACAGATACGCAGTATTTT; CDR3: CAGSLWTSGPSTDTQYF
J: TRBJ1-4; V: TRBV18; D: .; size: .; DNA: TGTGCCAGCTCACCAGGGCAGAATGAAAAACTGTTTTTT; CDR3: CASSPGQNEKLFF
J: TRBJ2-3; V: TRBV6-1; D: .; size: .; DNA: TGTGCCAGCAGTGAAGATGGGGACCCAGCGGCAGATACGCAGTATTTT; CDR3: CASSEDGDPAADTQYF
J: TRBJ1-1; V: TRBV6-4; D: .; size: .; DNA: TGTGCCAGCAGTGTCCGGGGGCGAGCTTTCTTT; CDR3: CASSVRGRAFF
J: TRBJ2-7; V: TRBV5-1; D: TRBD1; size: .; DNA: TGCGCCAGCAGCTTGGTCGCAGGGGGCTTCTACGAGCAGTACTTC; CDR3: CASSLVAGGFYEQYF
J: TRBJ1-3; V: TRBV2; D: .; size: .; DNA: TGTGCCAGCAGTGGGACCGACGGAAACACCATATATTTT; CDR3: CASSGTDGNTIYF
J: TRBJ2-1; V: TRBV2; D: .; size: few; DNA: TGTGCCGGGGGCGGGAGCAAGCGCAATGAGCAGTTCTTC; CDR3: CAGGGSKRNEQFF
J: TRBJ2-5; V: TRBV10-3; D: .; size: .; DNA: TGTGCCATCTCCGGGACTCAAGAGACCCAGTACTTC; CDR3: CAISGTQETQYF
J: TRBJ2-6; V: TRBV5-6; D: .; size: .; DNA: TGTGCCAGCAGCTTGGGGGCCTCTGGGGCCAACGTCCTGACTTTC; CDR3: CASSLGASGANVLTF
J: TRBJ2-7; V: TRBV7-9; D: .; size: .; DNA: TGTGCCAGCAGCTTAGTGGGGGCAGCCTACGAGCAGTACTTC; CDR3: CASSLVGAAYEQYF
J: TRBJ2-1; V: TRBV20-1; D: .; size: .; DNA: TGCAGTGCTACTTCCTACAATGAGCAGTTCTTC; CDR3: CSATSYNEQFF
J: TRBJ2-7; V: TRBV30; D: .; size: .; DNA: TGTGCCTGGAGCGCTAAGTGGGAGCAGTACTTC; CDR3: CAWSAKWEQYF
J: TRBJ1-4; V: TRBV28; D: .; size: once; DNA: TGTGCCAGCCGTAGGATTAATTGGAAAAAACTGTTTTTT; CDR3: CASRRINWKKLFF
J: TRBJ2-5; V: TRBV7-9; D: .; size: .; DNA: TGTGCCAGCAGCTTAAGGGCAGTTGAAGAGACCCAGTACTTC; CDR3: CASSLRAVEETQYF
J: TRBJ2-1; V: TRBV19; D: .; size: few; DNA: TGTGCCAGTAGTATTTTGCAGCCCCAGAATGAGCAGTTCTTC; CDR3: CASSILQPQNEQFF
J: TRBJ2-5; V: TRBV5-1; D: TRBD1; size: .; DNA: TGCGCCAGCAGCTTGGCCTCGTCAGGGGGAGAGACCCAGTACTTC; CDR3: CASSLASSGGETQYF
J: TRBJ2-1; V: TRBV6-5; D: .; size: .; DNA: TGTGCCAGCAGTTGGTATGGGAGGAGCTACAATGAGCAGTTCTTC; CDR3: CASSWYGRSYNEQFF
J: TRBJ2-7; V: TRBV7-3; D: .; size: .; DNA: TGTGCCAGCAGCGTGAGGGGCAGTTTAGGCGAGCAGTACTTC; CDR3: CASSVRGSLGEQYF
J: TRBJ2-2; V: TRBV30; D: .; size: .; DNA: TGTGCCTGGAGTGTACAGGACACTCACACCGGGGAGCTGTTTTTT; CDR3: CAWSVQDTHTGELFF
J: TRBJ2-7; V: TRBV2; D: TRBD1; size: .; DNA: TGTGCCAGCAGTAAACAGGGGACGGGCTACGAGCAGTACTTC; CDR3: CASSKQGTGYEQYF
J: TRBJ2-3; V: TRBV29-1; D: .; size: .; DNA: TGCAGCGTTGATATCGGGAGTGGCACAGATACGCAGTATTTT; CDR3: CSVDIGSGTDTQYF
J: TRBJ1-1; V: TRBV28; D: .; size: .; DNA: TGTGCCAGCAAAACAGGATTTCTCACTGAAGCTTTCTTT; CDR3: CASKTGFLTEAFF
J: TRBJ1-2; V: TRBV7-2; D: .; size: .; DNA: TGTGCCAGCAGCTTAGCGGGAAGCTATGGCTACACCTTC; CDR3: CASSLAGSYGYTF
J: TRBJ2-1; V: TRBV7-7; D: TRBD1; size: few; DNA: TGTGCCAGCAGCCCCGGGACAGGGGCCGTCGATGAGCAGTTCTTC; CDR3: CASSPGTGAVDEQFF
J: TRBJ2-7; V: TRBV6-1; D: TRBD2; size: .; DNA: TGTGCCAGCAGAAGGACTAGCGGTATTTCCTACGAGCAGTACTTC; CDR3: CASRRTSGISYEQYF
J: TRBJ2-7; V: TRBV28; D: TRBD2; size: .; DNA: TGTGCCAGCAGTTTACTTCTTGGCGCTAGCGGGATGAGCTCCTACGAGCAGTACTTC; CDR3: CASSLLLGASGMSSYEQYF
J: TRBJ2-3; V: TRBV19; D: .; size: .; DNA: TGTGCCAGTAGTAGCAGGCTTAACACAGATACGCAGTATTTT; CDR3: CASSSRLNTDTQYF
J: TRBJ2-3; V: TRBV5-1; D: .; size: once; DNA: TGCGCCAGCAGCTTGGCTTGGCAAGCTAAGCAGTATTTT; CDR3: CASSLAWQAKQYF
J: TRBJ2-3; V: TRBV29-1; D: .; size: .; DNA: TGCAGCGTTGGGGTTGGCGGGCAATCCACAGATACGCAGTATTTT; CDR3: CSVGVGGQSTDTQYF
J: TRBJ2-3; V: TRBV5-1; D: .; size: .; DNA: TGCGCCAGCGCGGAGGGATGGGCCACAGATACGCAGTATTTT; CDR3: CASAEGWATDTQYF
J: TRBJ2-1; V: TRBV7-3; D: .; size: .; DNA: TGTGCCAGCAGCCTACCCGGCGGGGGCAATCGGGTTGAGCAGTTCTTC; CDR3: CASSLPGGGNRVEQFF
J: TRBJ2-5; V: TRBV21-1; D: .; size: few; DNA: TGTGCCAGCAGCAAAGTGAGACAGGGTGTAGGGACCCAGTACTTC; CDR3: CASSKVRQGVGTQYF
J: TRBJ1-2; V: TRBV6-1; D: .; size: .; DNA: TGTGCCAGCAGTGAAGCCCAGAGGGTTAGTGGCTACACCTTC; CDR3: CASSEAQRVSGYTF
J: TRBJ2-7; V: TRBV5-1; D: .; size: once; DNA: TGCGCCAGCAGACCTGACGTGAGCTCCTACGAGCAGTACTTC; CDR3: CASRPDVSSYEQYF
J: TRBJ1-4; V: TRBV7-8; D: TRBD1; size: few; DNA: TGTGCCAGCAGCCCCCTTACAGGGGCGAGGCATGAAAAACTGTTTTTT; CDR3: CASSPLTGARHEKLFF
J: TRBJ1-2; V: TRBV5-1; D: .; size: .; DNA: TGCGCCAGCAGCTTGGACTCAGACTATGGCTACACCTTC; CDR3: CASSLDSDYGYTF
J: TRBJ2-7; V: TRBV18; D: .; size: .; DNA: TGTGCCAGCTCACCCCCTGTAGGCGCCTACGAGCAGTACTTC; CDR3: CASSPPVGAYEQYF
J: TRBJ1-3; V: TRBV7-2; D: TRBD1; size: .; DNA: TGTGCCAGCAGCCGACAGGGAATAACTGGAAACACCATATATTTT; CDR3: CASSRQGITGNTIYF
J: TRBJ1-4; V: TRBV2; D: .; size: .; DNA: TGTGCCAGCAGCCAACGCAGGGCAACTAATGAAAAACTGTTTTTT; CDR3: CASSQRRATNEKLFF